This record concerns one TCR beta chain sequence. Its antigen is unknown. The sample originates from a study of cytomegalovirus exposure and HLA in healthy donors. In the PCR, 60 Vbeta and 13 Jbeta primers were used. Clones were read by immunoSEQ multiplex PCR, and TCRdb kept only the in-frame ones, dropping some. The data contain 7,000 or so clones, 51% of them singletons. Donors were ostensibly healthy at sampling, although undocumented immune exposures were probable. Notes on the study in general: Later analysis found that TCR beta chains associated with HLA were more clonally expanded than other, equally common chains.

The sequenced material came from PBMCs. This receptor was taken from a man in his thirties or forties in good health and CMV-seropositive.

The CDR3 DNA is TGCAGCGTTGAAGGCCTAGCGGGAATCACAGATACGCAGTATTTT. This translates into CSVEGLAGITDTQYF. V and J are TRBV29-1 and TRBJ2-3; TRBD2 aligns across 9 bases. The CDR3 consists of 15 residues. The V gene's germline CDR1 is SQVTM and CDR2 ANQGSEA. After removal of 1 base from V and 2 bases from J, the junction contained 4 bases not matched to a gene.